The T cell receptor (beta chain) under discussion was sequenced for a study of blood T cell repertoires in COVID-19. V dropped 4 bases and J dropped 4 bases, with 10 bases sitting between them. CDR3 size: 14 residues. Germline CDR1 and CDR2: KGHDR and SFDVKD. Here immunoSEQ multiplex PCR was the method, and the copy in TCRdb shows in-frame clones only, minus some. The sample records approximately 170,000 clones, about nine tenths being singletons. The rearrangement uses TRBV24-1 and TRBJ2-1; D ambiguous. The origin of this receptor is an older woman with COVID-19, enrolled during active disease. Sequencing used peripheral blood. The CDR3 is CATSERLDYNEQFF. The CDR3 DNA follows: TGTGCCACCAGTGAAAGGCTAGATTACAATGAGCAGTTCTTC.